Below are 13 T cell receptor beta chains sequenced from a single sample in a study of cytomegalovirus exposure and HLA in healthy donors. PCR involved 60 Vbeta and 13 Jbeta primers. Libraries were prepared by immunoSEQ multiplex PCR; TCRdb keeps only in-frame clonotypes and omits some of them. The table records fewer than 250,000 clones, around 77% of them present only once. The sequencing input was PBMCs. The source of these receptors is a woman aged 18-29 years in good health and CMV-seronegative.

This clone was detected only a few times. The chain links TRBV5-1 to TRBJ2-7, with TRBD1 matching 7 bases. The CDR3 has 15 residues. Trimming removed 4 bases from V and 0 bases from J; junction bases left unmatched: 7. Germline values: CDR1 SGHRS, CDR2 YFSETQ. The CDR3 sequence is CASSPTDRSSYEQYF. CDR3 in DNA: TGCGCCAGCAGCCCGACGGACAGGAGCTCCTACGAGCAGTACTTC.

The rearrangement links TRBV2 to TRBJ1-1; maybe TRBD1 (5 bases). V gave up 2 bases and J gave up 4 bases, with 11 bases separating them. Germline loops: CDR1 SNHLY, CDR2 FYNNEI. This CDR3 has 14 amino acids. CDR3 in DNA: TGTGCCAGCAGTGAAACGAGCGGGACCACTGAAGCTTTCTTT. Its translation is CASSETSGTTEAFF.

This rearrangement joins TRBV28 to TRBJ2-5, with a possible D match to TRBD1 (6 bases). V was trimmed by 10 bases and J by 1 base, leaving 16 bases between them. Germline V lookup: CDR1 MDHEN, CDR2 SYDVKM. This CDR3 region has 14 residues. As DNA, the CDR3 is TGTGCCACCATCCCCCCACAGGGCCAAGAGACCCAGTACTTC. Encoded protein: CATIPPQGQETQYF.

The count of this clone is one. The gene calls are TRBV6-5 and TRBJ1-2; D is perhaps TRBD1 (5 bases). Trimming stripped 2 bases from V and 4 bases from J, with 14 bases between. Looked up from germline, CDR1 is MNHEY and CDR2 is SVGAGI. There are 15 residues in the CDR3. CDR3 loop: CASSYDSSGIYGYTF. For the CDR3, the DNA is TGTGCCAGCAGTTACGACTCCTCAGGGATCTATGGCTACACCTTC.

V is TRBV5-4 and J is TRBJ2-1; TRBD2 aligns across 10 bases. V lost 2 bases to trimming and J lost 5 bases; unmatched junction nucleotides: 4. The CDR3 has 15 amino acids. Germline V CDR1 and CDR2: SGHNT, YYREEE (reference sequence). The CDR3 sequence is CASSLAGGPHNEQFF. CDR3 coding DNA: TGTGCCAGCAGCTTAGCGGGAGGGCCCCACAATGAGCAGTTCTTC.

The gene calls are TRBV5-1 and TRBJ2-1, with D possibly matching TRBD2 (6 bases). The V and J ends lost 1 base and 5 bases respectively, with 10 bases between them. The germline CDR1 and CDR2 sequences are SGHRS and YFSETQ. This CDR3 is 14 amino acids long. CDR3 region: CASSLMGGNNEQFF. CDR3 nucleotide sequence: TGCGCCAGCAGCTTGATGGGGGGAAACAATGAGCAGTTCTTC.

The rearrangement uses TRBV6-1 and TRBJ1-2; 8 bases line up with TRBD1. CDR1 MNHNS and CDR2 SASEGT come from the germline V gene. The V and J ends lost 7 bases and 4 bases, in that order; junction bases with no gene match: 8. This CDR3 comprises 14 residues. DNA for the CDR3: TGTGCCAGCACTACGGACAGGGACATCTATGGCTACACCTTC. Its protein product is CASTTDRDIYGYTF.

This sequence joins TRBV11-2 and TRBJ2-7; 9 positions match TRBD2. V lost 0 bases and J lost 2; bases outside the gene matches: 5. The CDR3 is 16 amino acids. Germline V gene sequence: CDR1 SGHAT, CDR2 FQNNGV. CDR3 loop: CASSLDPGGRAYEQYF. CDR3 nucleotides: TGTGCCAGCAGCTTAGATCCTGGCGGGAGGGCCTACGAGCAGTACTTC.

This clone was seen only a few times. The gene calls are TRBV28 and TRBJ2-7; a weak D match, TRBD1 (5 bases). Germline CDR1 MDHEN, CDR2 SYDVKM. The CDR3 spans 13 residues. Trimming cost V 8 bases and J 5 bases, with 16 bases left between them. Here the CDR3 DNA reads TGTGCCAGCCTTTACCAGGGTAGGGACGAGCAGTACTTC. It yields the protein CASLYQGRDEQYF.

This rearrangement joins TRBV6-5 to TRBJ1-3; TRBD1 matches at 11 bases. The CDR3 has 14 residues. CDR1 is MNHEY and CDR2 is SVGAGI in the germline V gene. V dropped 8 bases and J dropped 4; count of bases not matched to a gene: 4. The CDR3 reads CASGQGAAGNTIYF. The CDR3, as DNA: TGTGCCAGCGGACAGGGGGCTGCGGGAAACACCATATATTTT.

This chain joins TRBV19 and TRBJ2-2, with D perhaps matching TRBD1 (6 bases). CDR1 LNHDA and CDR2 SQIVND come from the germline V gene (reference sequence). There are 14 residues in the CDR3. V shed 1 base and J shed 6 bases, with 9 bases lying between them. CDR3 protein: CASSIVQGSGELFF. The CDR3 DNA follows: TGTGCCAGTAGTATAGTACAGGGTTCCGGGGAGCTGTTTTTT.

V and J are TRBV28 and TRBJ2-7; D not resolved. V lost 8 bases and J 2 bases, leaving 13 bases between the germline ends. The germline V gene encodes CDR1 MDHEN and CDR2 SYDVKM. The CDR3 contains 13 residues. CDR3 region: CASGAGFTYEQYF. The CDR3 DNA reads as TGTGCCAGCGGTGCAGGATTTACCTACGAGCAGTACTTC.

Comments on this clone: Relative to the germline gene, one junction end is altered; a read error may explain this. This chain links TRBV6-6 with TRBJ1-6; 9 bases are a match to TRBD1. Germline V gene sequence: CDR1 MNHNY, CDR2 SVGAGI (reference sequence). The CDR3 has 12 residues. The CDR3 nucleotides read TGTGCCAGCAGTTCCGCCCGGGACAGGGTATTGTTT. Residues: CASSSARDRVLF.